What follows are 18 T cell receptor beta chains derived from one specimen sequenced in a study of blood T cell repertoires in COVID-19. TCRdb keeps only in-frame clones here, not all; method: immunoSEQ multiplex PCR. The sample consists of roughly 38,000 clones, roughly 80% of them appearing once. The sample comprised peripheral blood. These receptor sequences come from a man aged 60 to 69 with active COVID-19.

The chain uses TRBV7-9 and TRBJ2-5; D is perhaps TRBD2 (6 bases). Deletions cut 1 base from V and 3 bases from J, with 18 bases between. The CDR3 spans 17 residues. Germline V gene sequence: CDR1 SEHNR, CDR2 FQNEAQ (reference sequence). CDR3 in amino acids: CASSLVFGLAREETQYF. In DNA, the CDR3 is TGTGCCAGCAGCTTAGTTTTTGGGCTAGCGCGAGAAGAGACCCAGTACTTC.

The rearrangement joins TRBV7-6 to TRBJ2-7; weak D call: TRBD1 (6 bases). From germline, CDR1 is SGHVS and CDR2 FNYEAQ. Trimming took off 0 bases at V and 2 bases at J, with 11 bases between the two ends. The CDR3 is made up of 15 amino acids. CDR3 region: CASSLAWDTTYEQYF. The CDR3 DNA reads as TGTGCCAGCAGCTTAGCATGGGACACAACCTACGAGCAGTACTTC. Filled out from reference TRBV7-6 and TRBJ2-7, the complete variable domain reads GAGVSQSPRYKVTKRGQDVALRCDPISGHVSLYWYRQALGQGPEFLTYFNYEAQQDKSGLPNDRFSAERPEGSISTLTIQRTEQRDSAMYRCASSLAWDTTYEQYFGPGTRLTVT.

V is TRBV28 and J is TRBJ1-5; the D is unclear. There are 13 residues in the CDR3. CDR1 is MDHEN and CDR2 is SYDVKM in the germline V gene. The germline V and J ends were trimmed by 6 bases and 9 bases, with 15 bases remaining between them. The CDR3 nucleotides are TGTGCCAGCAGAACTGGACGGGATCGGCCCCAGCATTTT. Protein: CASRTGRDRPQHF.

In its sample, this clone was seen once. V and J are TRBV21-1 and TRBJ1-2; the table assigns TRBD1, which was not confirmed against the DNA. TRBV21-1 is labeled a pseudogene. The CDR3 consists of 18 residues. DNA of the CDR3: TGTGCCAGCAGCAAGAGACAGGGGACGCTCAGCTTCAACTATGGCTACACCTTC. Residues: CASSKRQGTLSFNYGYTF.

The rearrangement links TRBV5-4 to TRBJ2-1, with 9 bases identical to TRBD1. The CDR3 has 17 residues. Germline loops: CDR1 SGHNT, CDR2 YYREEE (reference sequence). J was trimmed by 4 bases and V by 0 bases; bases with no gene match: 8. In DNA, the CDR3 is TGTGCCAGCAGCTTGGGGGAGGGGGGGACAGGGTACAATGAGCAGTTCTTC. Translation gives CASSLGEGGTGYNEQFF.

This clone has more than one count but fewer than ten. The V gene is TRBV30, the J gene TRBJ2-3, with D hard to call. Trimming stripped 3 bases from V and 8 bases from J, with 9 bases between. Germline assignment: CDR1 GTSNPN and CDR2 SVGIG (reference sequence). The CDR3 runs to 11 residues. The chain's CDR3 is CAWRESGTQYF. The CDR3 DNA is TGTGCCTGGAGGGAATCGGGTACGCAGTATTTT.

The rearrangement links TRBV6-5 to TRBJ1-2; no clear D. V shed 0 bases and J shed 0 bases, with 8 bases lying between them. CDR1 and CDR2 from the germline V gene are MNHEY and SVGAGI. The length of the CDR3 is 15 residues. The CDR3 spells CASSYSRQTNYGYTF. The CDR3 nucleotides read TGTGCCAGCAGTTACTCAAGACAAACTAACTATGGCTACACCTTC.

The table lists this clone with a count of one. The chain links TRBV13 to TRBJ2-1; the match to TRBD2 covers 10 bases. Germline V lookup: CDR1 PRHDT, CDR2 FYEKMQ (reference sequence). CDR3 length equals 17 residues. V gave up 1 base and J gave up 7 bases; unmatched junction bases: 10. CDR3 in DNA: TGTGCCAGCAGCTTAGTGCGGGCTAGCGGGAGTAGGAATGAGCAGTTCTTC. This codes for CASSLVRASGSRNEQFF. Full variable domain (remainder filled in from reference TRBV13 and TRBJ2-1): AAGVIQSPRHLIKEKRETATLKCYPIPRHDTVYWYQQGPGQDPQFLISFYEKMQSDKGSIPDRFSAQQFSDYHSELNMSSLELGDSALYFCASSLVRASGSRNEQFFGPGTRLTVL.

The J gene is TRBJ2-1, the V gene TRBV5-1, with a tentative D call TRBD2 (5 bases). CDR3 length: 15 residues. V gave up 2 bases and J gave up 0 bases, with 9 bases separating them. CDR1 SGHRS and CDR2 YFSETQ come from the germline V gene. CDR3 in amino acids: CASSFRTSSYNEQFF. In DNA form, the CDR3 reads TGCGCCAGCAGCTTCAGAACTAGCTCCTACAATGAGCAGTTCTTC. The whole variable domain, filled in from reference TRBV5-1 and TRBJ2-1, reads KAGVTQTPRYLIKTRGQQVTLSCSPISGHRSVSWYQQTPGQGLQFLFEYFSETQRNKGNFPGRFSGRQFSNSRSEMNVSTLELGDSALYLCASSFRTSSYNEQFFGPGTRLTVL.

The V call is TRBV5-1, the J call TRBJ1-2; D might be TRBD1 (6 bases). The V and J ends lost 3 bases and 0 bases respectively, with 18 bases between them. The germline V gene encodes CDR1 SGHRS and CDR2 YFSETQ. This CDR3 has 17 residues. The CDR3 coding sequence is TGCGCCAGCAGCTCGAGAGCTATCAGGGGCGCTAACTATGGCTACACCTTC. Translation: CASSSRAIRGANYGYTF.

The chain recombines TRBV2 with TRBJ1-2; no reliable D call. Trimming took off 4 bases at V and 0 bases at J, with 9 bases between the two ends. The CDR3 loop spans 14 amino acids. Germline CDR1 SNHLY, CDR2 FYNNEI. The CDR3 DNA reads as TGTGCCAGCAGTGGAGAGCTGCCTAACTATGGCTACACCTTC. Amino acids: CASSGELPNYGYTF.

There are a few counts of this clone. For the CDR3, the DNA is TGTGCCATCCTGCCCAGGGAGGGGGAAAGGGCCAACGTCCTGACTTTC. Its translation: CAILPREGERANVLTF. The chain carries TRBV10-3 and TRBJ2-6; TRBD2 is a possible D gene (7 bases). This CDR3 spans 16 amino acids. Per the germline V gene, CDR1 is ENHRY and CDR2 is SYGVKD. The V end was cut by 8 bases, the J end by 5 bases, with 19 bases between.

The rearrangement links TRBV30 to TRBJ2-1, with D tentatively TRBD2 (5 bases). This CDR3 comprises 12 residues. Trimming stripped 2 bases from V and 14 bases from J, with 16 bases between. The germline V gene has CDR1 GTSNPN and CDR2 SVGIG (reference sequence). CDR3 loop: CAWSLDGPGEFF. The CDR3 DNA reads TGTGCCTGGAGTCTAGACGGACCCGGGGAGTTCTTC.

This clone was observed once. CDR3 nucleotides: TGTGCCAGCAGCTCTTCTAGCGGGGGGGCGGGCCAGTACTTC. Protein sequence: CASSSSSGGAGQYF. The chain couples TRBV7-6 to TRBJ2-5, with 12 bases identical to TRBD2. Germline trimming cut 4 bases from V and 10 bases from J; bases unmatched to any gene: 7. The CDR3 runs 14 residues. From germline, CDR1 is SGHVS and CDR2 FNYEAQ.

The chain links TRBV6-4 to TRBJ2-2; 12 bases fit TRBD2. The V gene's germline CDR1 is MRHNA and CDR2 SNTAGT. This CDR3 has 17 residues. V lost 4 bases, J lost 4 bases, and 7 bases stayed unmatched. Written as DNA, the CDR3 is TGTGCCAGCAGTGTCTCGCCTAGCGGGGGGGGCACCGGGGAGCTGTTTTTT. This translates into CASSVSPSGGGTGELFF.

V usage is TRBV7-2 and J usage is TRBJ1-1, with D maybe TRBD1 (6 bases). V gave up 7 bases and J gave up 3 bases, with 12 bases separating them. The CDR3 runs 13 residues. The germline gives CDR1 SGHTA, CDR2 FQGNSA. Here the CDR3 reads CASTQGTYTEAFF. CDR3 DNA sequence: TGTGCCAGCACCCAGGGGACCTACACTGAAGCTTTCTTT.

The chain links TRBV18 to TRBJ1-2; D is undetermined. The CDR3 is 11 residues long. CDR1 is KGHSH and CDR2 is LQKENI in the germline V gene. The germline V and J ends were trimmed by 3 bases and 6 bases, with 5 bases remaining between them. The chain's CDR3 is CASSPSNGYTF. The CDR3 DNA follows: TGTGCCAGCTCACCTTCTAATGGCTACACCTTC.

This clone was found a few times. The chain has TRBV9 and TRBJ1-1; no reliable D call. The CDR3 extends over 17 amino acids. The germline V gene has CDR1 SGDLS and CDR2 YYNGEE. Trimming took off 4 bases at V and 5 bases at J, with 24 bases between the two ends. The CDR3 region is CASSLHGSQVKVTEAFF. The CDR3 bases are TGTGCCAGCAGCCTACATGGAAGCCAGGTGAAGGTAACTGAAGCTTTCTTT. Variable domain in full (rest from reference TRBV9 and TRBJ1-1): DSGVTQTPKHLITATGQRVTLRCSPRSGDLSVYWYQQSLDQGLQFLIQYYNGEERAKGNILERFSAQQFPDLHSELNLSSLELGDSALYFCASSLHGSQVKVTEAFFGQGTRLTVV.